The clone carrying this T cell receptor (beta chain) was seen ten or more times. The antigen remains unidentified. Deletions cut 1 base from V and 0 bases from J, with 9 bases between. The length of the CDR3 is 16 residues. From germline, CDR1 is LGHNA and CDR2 YSLEER. This entry belongs to a study of early T cells in non-severe SARS-CoV-2 infection. Study information: Sequenced bulk RNA came from whole blood that was unsorted, and chains were unpaired. Points from the study as a whole: Matching against VDJdb likely underestimated virus-specific expansions, favoring anti-spike CD8.

Each cDNA molecule carried a unique molecular identifier. MiXCR was run by TCRdb on the 5' RACE reads, yielding one entry per CDR3 protein. The data show some 23,000 distinct CDR3 sequences, with about 5.1% seen just once and roughly 10% held by the top ten. V usage is TRBV4-3 and J usage is TRBJ2-2; maybe TRBD2 (5 bases). The TCR originated in an adult who was a healthcare worker with PCR-confirmed SARS-CoV-2 infection or an uninfected control (not recorded which). Sequenced sample: whole blood. The CDR3 protein is CASSQGRLANTGELFF. Written as DNA, the CDR3 is TGCGCCAGCAGCCAAGGGAGGCTAGCGAACACCGGGGAGCTGTTTTTT.